Listed below are T cell receptor beta chains from one sample, sequenced in a study of identical twins. TCRdb reanalysed the 5' RACE reads using MiXCR and keeps one entry per CDR3 protein. Of about 660,000 distinct CDR3 sequences listed, 8.5% to 9% were seen once; the top ten hold around 0.95%. These records were also assigned to another study, of yellow fever vaccine responses in identical twins.

Source material: PBMCs. All receptors come from a woman aged 18-29 years in good health. The CDR3 runs from the conserved cysteine through the conserved F or W. D genes are given only for firm matches. Rows may omit the clone size; those that give it use once, few, many or a size class.

>TRBV5-1|few|TRBJ1-2|TRBD1
TGCGCCAGCAGCTTGGCTGACAGGGCCTATGGCTACACCTTC
CASSLADRAYGYTF
>TRBV29-1|few|TRBJ2-4|TRBD2
TGCAGCGTGGGGGTGAGCGGGGGCATTCAGTACTTC
CSVGVSGGIQYF
>TRBV4-3|many|TRBJ1-5|-
TGCGCCAGCAGCCAAGATCGGTTTCAGCCCCAGCATTTT
CASSQDRFQPQHF
>TRBV7-9|many|TRBJ2-3|TRBD1
TGTGCCAGCAGCCTCCAGGGGGCTGAAGATACGCAGTATTTT
CASSLQGAEDTQYF
>TRBV10-2|many|TRBJ1-1|-
TGCGCCAGCAGCACAGGTCCGAACACTGAAGCTTTCTTT
CASSTGPNTEAFF
>TRBV7-2|-|TRBJ1-6|TRBD1
TGTGCCAGCAGCCTGTCGGGGGACAGGGGTAATTCACCCCTCCACTTT
CASSLSGDRGNSPLHF
>TRBV5-1|-|TRBJ2-3|TRBD1
TGCGCCAGCAGCTTGGAACCGGACAGGAAGGATACGCAGTATTTT
CASSLEPDRKDTQYF
>TRBV27|-|TRBJ2-3|TRBD2
TGTGCCAGCAGTTTTCAAGCGGGAGGGGATACGCAGTATTTT
CASSFQAGGDTQYF
>TRBV5-1|-|TRBJ2-3|TRBD2
TGCGCCAGCAGCCTTGGGCGCTCAAGCGGGGAACTCACAGATACGCAGTATTTT
CASSLGRSSGELTDTQYF
>TRBV12-3/TRBV12-4|-|TRBJ2-1|-
TGTGCCAGCAGTTCGGGGGACGGCGAGACCCAGTTCTTC
CASSSGDGETQFF
>TRBV20-1|few|TRBJ2-3|TRBD1
TGCAGTGCTCACAGGGGGACAGATACGCAGTATTTT
CSAHRGTDTQYF
>TRBV27|-|TRBJ1-1|TRBD1
TGTGCCAGCAGGGGACAGTGGAACACTGAAGCTTTCTTT
CASRGQWNTEAFF
>TRBV4-1|-|TRBJ2-3|-
TGCGCCAGCAGCCAAGTTCTTCCGGGTTATACGCAGTATTTT
CASSQVLPGYTQYF
>TRBV5-1|few|TRBJ2-1|TRBD1
TGCGCCAGCAGCTTGGCCCCGGGACAGGGCACCAATGAGCAGTTCTTC
CASSLAPGQGTNEQFF
>TRBV20-1|-|TRBJ2-7|-
TGCAGTGCCGATGACGGCTACGAGCAGTACTTC
CSADDGYEQYF
>TRBV20-1|few|TRBJ1-5|-
TGCAGTGCTCATGGGTCCGATCAGCCCCAGCATTTT
CSAHGSDQPQHF
>TRBV30|many|TRBJ2-5|-
TGTGCCTGGAATGGGCGGGATGTGAAAGAGACCCAGTACTTC
CAWNGRDVKETQYF
>TRBV6-1|many|TRBJ1-5|TRBD1
TGTGCCAGCAGTCCCACCGGGACAGGGAACCTATTTGACAATCAGCCCCAGCATTTT
CASSPTGTGNLFDNQPQHF
>TRBV10-3|few|TRBJ1-1|-
TGTGCCATCTCCCCGGCAGGGCCGAACACTGAAGCTTTCTTT
CAISPAGPNTEAFF
>TRBV6-2/TRBV6-3|-|TRBJ2-3|TRBD2
TGTGCCAGCAGTTACCCTGATACTAGCGAGCTCTCCCACAGCACAGATACGCAGTATTTT
CASSYPDTSELSHSTDTQYF
>TRBV12-3/TRBV12-4|many|TRBJ2-2|TRBD1
TGTGCCAGCAACACAGGGGGCTCGAACACCGGGGAGCTGTTTTTT
CASNTGGSNTGELFF
>TRBV27|few|TRBJ1-5|-
TGTGCCAGCAGTTCGGGCCAGTCCCAGCATTTT
CASSSGQSQHF
>TRBV28|many|TRBJ2-1|-
TGTGCCAGCAGTTTCTTAGGACCTTCCTACAATGAGCAGTTCTTC
CASSFLGPSYNEQFF
>TRBV29-1|few|TRBJ1-2|TRBD1
TGCAGCGTTGAAGTCCCACAGGGGGCTGGCGGCTACACCTTC
CSVEVPQGAGGYTF
>TRBV2|many|TRBJ2-2|-
TGTGCCAGCAGTGTAACGGGTGGGGACACCGGGGAGCTGTTTTTT
CASSVTGGDTGELFF
>TRBV5-1|-|TRBJ1-5|-
TGCGCCAGCAGCATGGACGGGGTAGGGCAGCCCCAGCATTTT
CASSMDGVGQPQHF
>TRBV20-1|many|TRBJ1-1|-
TGCAGTGCTAGAAAGGGGAACACTGAAGCTTTCTTT
CSARKGNTEAFF
>TRBV6-2/TRBV6-3|few|TRBJ2-1|TRBD2
TGTGCCAGCAGTTACACTAACCCTAGCGGGAGGGAGTTCTTC
CASSYTNPSGREFF
>TRBV10-3|few|TRBJ2-7|TRBD1
TGTGCCATCAGTGAGTATGGACAGGGGAACTCCTACGAGCAGTACTTC
CAISEYGQGNSYEQYF
>TRBV27|many|TRBJ2-7|-
TGTGCCAGCAGCCCCTTAGGAACCTACTACGAGCAGTACTTC
CASSPLGTYYEQYF
>TRBV10-3|-|TRBJ2-7|-
TGTGCCATCAGTTCCTCTCTAGGACGGGAGACCTACGAGCAGTACTTC
CAISSSLGRETYEQYF
>TRBV19|-|TRBJ2-7|TRBD1
TGTGCCACCCCCAGGGACAGTAGAGAGCAGTACTTC
CATPRDSREQYF
>TRBV3-1|few|TRBJ2-7|TRBD2
TGTGCCAGCAGCCGGGGTAGCGGGCCCTACGAGCAGTACTTC
CASSRGSGPYEQYF
>TRBV20-1|-|TRBJ1-1|TRBD1
TGCAGTGCTAGCCCACAGGGGGCTGAAGCTTTCTTT
CSASPQGAEAFF
>TRBV12-3/TRBV12-4|many|TRBJ2-2|TRBD2
TGTGCCAGCAGTGGCGGACTAGTCTGGGCGGAGCTGTTTTTT
CASSGGLVWAELFF
>TRBV28|many|TRBJ2-7|-
TGTGCCAGCGCGGGAATCTCCTACGAGCAGTACTTC
CASAGISYEQYF
>TRBV27|many|TRBJ2-7|-
TGTGCCAGCAGTTTAGACGGGGCCTACCCCTACGAGCAGTACTTC
CASSLDGAYPYEQYF
>TRBV6-1|-|TRBJ2-2|-
TGTGCCAGCAGTCCGTCCCTGGGCCACAACACCGGGGAGCTGTTTTTT
CASSPSLGHNTGELFF
>TRBV12-3/TRBV12-4|-|TRBJ2-1|-
TGTGCCAGCAGTTTAGTTCCGGGTAAAGAAGTTGAGCAGTTCTTC
CASSLVPGKEVEQFF
>TRBV7-3|few|TRBJ2-3|-
TGTGCCAGCAGCTCTGCCCTTTCTAGCGTTGCAGATACGCAGTATTTT
CASSSALSSVADTQYF
>TRBV7-8|-|TRBJ2-7|TRBD1
TGTGCCAGCAGCACTAATCCGGGACAGGTGAACTACGAGCAGTACTTC
CASSTNPGQVNYEQYF
>TRBV5-1|-|TRBJ2-6|-
TGCGCCAGCAGCCGAGCAAAGGCCCCTGGGCCGACTGGGGCCAACGTCCTGACTTTC
CASSRAKAPGPTGANVLTF
>TRBV6-1|-|TRBJ2-3|-
TGTGCCAGCAGACACAAGGCGGGACAGCATCACACAGATACGCAGTATTTT
CASRHKAGQHHTDTQYF